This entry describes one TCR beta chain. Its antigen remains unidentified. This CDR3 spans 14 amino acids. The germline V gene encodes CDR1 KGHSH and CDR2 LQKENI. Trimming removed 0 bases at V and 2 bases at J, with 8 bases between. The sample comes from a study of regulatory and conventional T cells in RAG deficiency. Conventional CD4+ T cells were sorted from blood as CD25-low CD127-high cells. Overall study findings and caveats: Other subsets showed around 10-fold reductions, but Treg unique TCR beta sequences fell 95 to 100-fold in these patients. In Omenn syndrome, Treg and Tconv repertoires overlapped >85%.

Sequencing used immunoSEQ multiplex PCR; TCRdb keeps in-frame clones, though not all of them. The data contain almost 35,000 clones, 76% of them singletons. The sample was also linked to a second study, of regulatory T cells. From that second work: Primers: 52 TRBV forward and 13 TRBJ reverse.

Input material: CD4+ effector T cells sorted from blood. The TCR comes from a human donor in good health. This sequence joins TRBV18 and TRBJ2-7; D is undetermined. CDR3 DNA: TGTGCCAGCTCACCACCCGACGGAGCCTACGAGCAGTACTTC. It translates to CASSPPDGAYEQYF.